Presented here are 3 T cell receptor beta chains from one specimen sequenced in a study of beta chain features in type 1 diabetes. Expressed TCRB transcripts got sequenced, as all isolated RNA was reverse transcribed. Sequenced by immunoSEQ multiplex PCR; TCRdb stores in-frame clones only, minus some. The table includes a few hundred thousand clones, around 16% detected once. The sequencing sample was made of naive CD4+ T cells from blood. These receptors were obtained from a woman in her late teens or twenties in good health.

This clone was observed a handful of times. The chain carries TRBV7-9 and TRBJ1-2, with TRBD1 identical over 10 bases. The CDR3 extends over 14 amino acids. The germline V gene has CDR1 SEHNR and CDR2 FQNEAQ (reference sequence). With V trimmed by 3 bases and J by 7 bases, 5 bases remained unmatched. This CDR3 reads CASSLTGGGAGYTF. DNA of the CDR3: TGTGCCAGCAGCTTGACAGGGGGCGGGGCTGGCTACACCTTC.

This clone has just a few counts. The V call is TRBV30, the J call TRBJ1-1, with 8 bases lining up with TRBD1. Germline CDR1 is GTSNPN and CDR2 is SVGIG (reference sequence). The CDR3 has 14 residues. V was clipped by 5 bases and J by 8 bases; unmatched bases: 13. CDR3 sequence reads: CAWGSGQGISEAFF. CDR3 nucleotides: TGTGCCTGGGGTTCCGGACAGGGAATATCCGAAGCTTTCTTT.

This clone was counted between two and nine times. The chain carries TRBV28 and TRBJ2-7; D is uncertain. The germline gives CDR1 MDHEN, CDR2 SYDVKM. The CDR3 sequence is 14 residues long. Trimming took off 6 bases at V and 5 bases at J, with 17 bases between the two ends. The CDR3 nucleotides are TGTGCCAGCAGCCCCGGCGGATTCAGTGACGAGCAGTACTTC. As protein: CASSPGGFSDEQYF.